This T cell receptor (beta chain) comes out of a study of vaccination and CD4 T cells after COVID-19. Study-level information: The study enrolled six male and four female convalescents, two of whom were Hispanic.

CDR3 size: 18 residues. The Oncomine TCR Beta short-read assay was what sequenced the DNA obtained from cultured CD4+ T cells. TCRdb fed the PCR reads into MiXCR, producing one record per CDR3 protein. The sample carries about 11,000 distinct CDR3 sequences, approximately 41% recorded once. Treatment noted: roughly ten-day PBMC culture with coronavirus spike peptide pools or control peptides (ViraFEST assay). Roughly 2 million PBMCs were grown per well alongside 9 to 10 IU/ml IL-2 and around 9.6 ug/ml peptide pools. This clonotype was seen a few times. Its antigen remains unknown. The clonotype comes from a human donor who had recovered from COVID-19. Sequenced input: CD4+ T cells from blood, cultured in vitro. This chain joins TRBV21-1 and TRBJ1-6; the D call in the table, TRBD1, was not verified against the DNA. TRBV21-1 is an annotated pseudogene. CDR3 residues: CASSKGQGESSYNSPLHF. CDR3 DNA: TGTGCCAGCAGCAAAGGGCAGGGGGAGAGCTCCTATAATTCACCCCTCCACTTT.